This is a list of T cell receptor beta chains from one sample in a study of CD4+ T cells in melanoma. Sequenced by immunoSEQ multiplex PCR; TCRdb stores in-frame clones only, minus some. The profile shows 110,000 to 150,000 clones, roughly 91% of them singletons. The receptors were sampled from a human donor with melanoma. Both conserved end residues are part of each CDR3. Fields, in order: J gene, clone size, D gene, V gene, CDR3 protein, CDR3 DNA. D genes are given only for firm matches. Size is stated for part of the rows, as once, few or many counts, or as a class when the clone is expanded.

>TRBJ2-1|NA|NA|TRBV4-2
CASSQGVTYNEQFF
TGTGCCAGCAGCCAAGGGGTCACCTACAATGAGCAGTTCTTC
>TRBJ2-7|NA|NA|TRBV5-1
CASSTGTAISYEQYF
TGCGCCAGCAGCACTGGGACGGCTATCTCCTACGAGCAGTACTTC
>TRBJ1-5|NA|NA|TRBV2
CASSTSGSRSSPQHF
TGTGCCAGCAGTACTTCAGGGAGTCGATCATCGCCCCAGCATTTT
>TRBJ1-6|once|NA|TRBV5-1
CASSLDDSSPLHF
TGCGCCAGCAGCCTGGACGATTCTTCACCCCTCCACTTT
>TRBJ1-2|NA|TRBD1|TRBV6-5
CASSYSRDSYGYTF
TGTGCCAGCAGTTACTCGAGGGACAGCTATGGCTACACCTTC
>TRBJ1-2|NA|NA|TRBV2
CASREGRMRYGYTF
TGTGCCAGCAGAGAAGGACGGATGCGCTATGGCTACACCTTC
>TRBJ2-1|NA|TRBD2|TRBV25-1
CASSELIGGAYNEQFF
TGTGCCAGCAGTGAATTAATCGGGGGGGCCTACAATGAGCAGTTCTTC
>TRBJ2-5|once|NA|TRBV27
CASRQGPARVETQYF
TGTGCCAGCCGGCAGGGGCCCGCGAGGGTAGAGACCCAGTACTTC
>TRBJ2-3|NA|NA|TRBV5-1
CASGDGTTDTQYF
TGCGCCAGCGGTGACGGGACCACAGATACGCAGTATTTT
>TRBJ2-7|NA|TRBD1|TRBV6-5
CASSKGQGLAYEQYF
TGTGCCAGCAGCAAGGGACAGGGTCTAGCCTACGAGCAGTACTTC
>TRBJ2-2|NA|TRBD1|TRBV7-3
CASNRGGQNPGELFF
TGTGCCAGCAACAGGGGCGGCCAAAACCCCGGGGAGCTGTTTTTT
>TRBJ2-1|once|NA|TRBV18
CASSPPSGTYNEQFF
TGTGCCAGCTCACCACCTAGCGGAACCTACAATGAGCAGTTCTTC
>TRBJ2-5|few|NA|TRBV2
CASSADRQETQYF
TGTGCCAGCAGCGCCGACAGACAAGAGACCCAGTACTTC
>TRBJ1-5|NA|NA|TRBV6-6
CASRFQGFQPQHF
TGTGCCAGCAGATTCCAGGGTTTTCAGCCCCAGCATTTT
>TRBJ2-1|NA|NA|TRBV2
CASGGGPYNEQFF
TGTGCCAGCGGAGGGGGGCCCTACAATGAGCAGTTCTTC
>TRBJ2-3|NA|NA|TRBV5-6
CASSWGGRTSTDTQYF
TGTGCCAGCAGCTGGGGGGGGCGGACTAGCACAGATACGCAGTATTTT
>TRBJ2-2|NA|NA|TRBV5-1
CASYGGNTGELFF
TGCGCCAGCTACGGAGGGAACACCGGGGAGCTGTTTTTT
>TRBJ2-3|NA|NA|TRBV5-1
CASSLAGLSGTDTQYF
TGCGCCAGCAGCTTGGCCGGACTGTCTGGCACAGATACGCAGTATTTT
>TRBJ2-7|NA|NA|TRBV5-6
CASGGRGRSYEQYF
TGTGCCAGCGGGGGCCGGGGGCGGTCCTACGAGCAGTACTTC
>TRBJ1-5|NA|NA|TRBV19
CASSMGRIGIGNQPQHF
TGTGCCAGTAGTATGGGCCGGATCGGGATTGGCAATCAGCCCCAGCATTTT
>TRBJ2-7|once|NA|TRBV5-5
CASSVTGTYEQYF
TGTGCCAGCAGCGTGACCGGAACCTACGAGCAGTACTTC
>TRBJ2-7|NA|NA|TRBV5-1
CASSQIGRGSYEQYF
TGCGCCAGCAGCCAAATCGGCCGCGGCTCCTACGAGCAGTACTTC
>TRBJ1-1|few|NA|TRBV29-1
CSVVRIGTLNTEAFF
TGCAGCGTTGTCCGAATAGGGACTCTGAACACTGAAGCTTTCTTT
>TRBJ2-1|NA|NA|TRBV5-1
CASSLVRNSYNEQFF
TGCGCCAGCAGCTTGGTCCGAAACTCCTACAATGAGCAGTTCTTC
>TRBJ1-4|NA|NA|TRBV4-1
CASSQDGTTNEKLFF
TGCGCCAGCAGCCAAGATGGAACGACTAATGAAAAACTGTTTTTT
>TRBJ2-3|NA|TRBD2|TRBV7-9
CASSSTSGGAVASQYF
TGTGCCAGCAGTTCTACTAGCGGGGGGGCCGTAGCGTCGCAGTATTTT
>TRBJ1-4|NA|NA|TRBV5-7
CASNLDRGPHTNEKLFF
TGTGCCAGCAACTTGGATCGGGGGCCGCACACTAATGAAAAACTGTTTTTT
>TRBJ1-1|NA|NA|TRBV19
CASSIWAFNTEAFF
TGTGCCAGTAGTATATGGGCCTTCAACACTGAAGCTTTCTTT
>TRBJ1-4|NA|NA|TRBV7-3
CASSLSAESNEKLFF
TGTGCCAGCAGCTTATCCGCGGAATCTAATGAAAAACTGTTTTTT
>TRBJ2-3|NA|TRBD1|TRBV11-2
CASAGQGVITDTQYF
TGTGCCAGCGCGGGACAGGGGGTTATCACAGATACGCAGTATTTT
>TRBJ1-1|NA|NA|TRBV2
CASSDRNRAANTEAFF
TGTGCCAGCTCTGACCGGAATCGGGCGGCGAACACTGAAGCTTTCTTT
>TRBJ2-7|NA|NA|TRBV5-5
CASSLVAQENYEQYF
TGTGCCAGCAGCTTGGTTGCACAGGAGAATTACGAGCAGTACTTC
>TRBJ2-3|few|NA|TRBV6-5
CASGGSSSTDTQYF
TGTGCCAGCGGGGGATCCTCTAGCACAGATACGCAGTATTTT
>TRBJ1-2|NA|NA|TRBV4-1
CASSQDGGPRGYTF
TGCGCCAGCAGCCAAGATGGAGGTCCTCGGGGCTACACCTTC
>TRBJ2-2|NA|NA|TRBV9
CASSGRLVPGELFF
TGTGCCAGCAGCGGTCGACTAGTTCCCGGGGAGCTGTTTTTT
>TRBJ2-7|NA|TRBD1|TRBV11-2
CASSLGTGALYEQYF
TGTGCCAGCAGCTTAGGTACAGGGGCGCTCTACGAGCAGTACTTC